This T cell receptor beta chain was found in a study of beta chain features in type 1 diabetes. Study-wide points: When Type 1 diabetes patients were examined, their TCRB CDR3s proved moderately but significantly shorter in all four CD4+ subsets. TCRB repertoires of naive, central memory and Treg cells appeared more similar among patients than among healthy donors. Possibly, sequencing cDNA over-represented cells that had high TCR expression levels.

Isolated RNA was reverse transcribed in full, so expressed TCRB transcripts were sequenced. Measured with immunoSEQ multiplex PCR; TCRdb has only the in-frame clones, and not every one. The table shows about 650,000 clones, with under 15% occurring only once. Notes on this clone: Its antigen is not known.

Purity exceeding 95% was reached by all sorted populations. CDR1 is SGHNT and CDR2 is YYREEE in the germline V gene (reference sequence). The germline V and J ends were trimmed by 0 bases and 0 bases, with 6 bases remaining between them. This CDR3 has 14 amino acids. The chain joins TRBV5-4 to TRBJ1-1; D remains unclear. The source material was naive CD4+ T cells from blood. The receptor's source is a man aged 30-40 years with type 1 diabetes. The CDR3, as DNA: TGTGCCAGCAGCTTGGCCAGGATGAACACTGAAGCTTTCTTT. Its translation: CASSLARMNTEAFF.